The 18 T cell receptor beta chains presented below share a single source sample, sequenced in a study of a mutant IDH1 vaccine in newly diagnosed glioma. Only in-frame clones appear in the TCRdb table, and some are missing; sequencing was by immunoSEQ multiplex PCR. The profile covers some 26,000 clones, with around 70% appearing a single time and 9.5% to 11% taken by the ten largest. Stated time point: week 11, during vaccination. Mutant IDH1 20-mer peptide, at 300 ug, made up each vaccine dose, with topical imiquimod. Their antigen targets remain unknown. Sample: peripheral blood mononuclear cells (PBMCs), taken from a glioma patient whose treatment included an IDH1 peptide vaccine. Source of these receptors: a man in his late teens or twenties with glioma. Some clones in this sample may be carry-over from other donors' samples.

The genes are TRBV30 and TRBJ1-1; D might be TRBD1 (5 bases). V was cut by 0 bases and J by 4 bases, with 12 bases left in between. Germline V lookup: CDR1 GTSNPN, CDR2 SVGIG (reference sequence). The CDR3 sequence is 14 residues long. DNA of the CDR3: TGTGCCTGGAGTGTGGGGGGGAGTATCACTGAAGCTTTCTTT. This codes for CAWSVGGSITEAFF.

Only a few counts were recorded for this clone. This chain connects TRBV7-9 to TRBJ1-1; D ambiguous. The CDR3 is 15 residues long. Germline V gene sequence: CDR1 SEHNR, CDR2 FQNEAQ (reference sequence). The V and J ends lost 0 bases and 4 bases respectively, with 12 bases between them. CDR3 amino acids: CASSLALPLPTEAFF. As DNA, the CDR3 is TGTGCCAGCAGCTTAGCGTTACCGTTACCCACTGAAGCTTTCTTT.

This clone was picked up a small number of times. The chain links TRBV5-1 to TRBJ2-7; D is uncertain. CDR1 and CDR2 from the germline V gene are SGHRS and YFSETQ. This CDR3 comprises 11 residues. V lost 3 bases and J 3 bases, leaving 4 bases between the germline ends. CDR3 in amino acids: CASSYDYEQYF. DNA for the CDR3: TGCGCCAGCAGCTACGACTACGAGCAGTACTTC.

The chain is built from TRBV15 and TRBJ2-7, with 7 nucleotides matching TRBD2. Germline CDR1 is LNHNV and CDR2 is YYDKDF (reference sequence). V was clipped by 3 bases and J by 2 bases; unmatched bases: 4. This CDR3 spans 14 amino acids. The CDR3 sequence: CATSRGGTPYEQYF. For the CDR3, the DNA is TGTGCCACCAGCAGGGGGGGGACCCCCTACGAGCAGTACTTC.

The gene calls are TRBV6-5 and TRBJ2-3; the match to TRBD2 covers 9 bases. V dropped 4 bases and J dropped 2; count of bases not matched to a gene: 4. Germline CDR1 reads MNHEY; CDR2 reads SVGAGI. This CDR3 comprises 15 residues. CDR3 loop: CASSFSGSVTDTQYF. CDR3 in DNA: TGTGCCAGCAGTTTTAGCGGGAGTGTCACAGATACGCAGTATTTT.

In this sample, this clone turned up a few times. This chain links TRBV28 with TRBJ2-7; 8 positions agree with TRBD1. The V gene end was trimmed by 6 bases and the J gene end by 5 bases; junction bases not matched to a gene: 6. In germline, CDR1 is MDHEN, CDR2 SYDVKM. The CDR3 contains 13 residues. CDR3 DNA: TGTGCCAGCAGCCCGGACAGGGCGGACGAGCAGTACTTC. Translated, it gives CASSPDRADEQYF.

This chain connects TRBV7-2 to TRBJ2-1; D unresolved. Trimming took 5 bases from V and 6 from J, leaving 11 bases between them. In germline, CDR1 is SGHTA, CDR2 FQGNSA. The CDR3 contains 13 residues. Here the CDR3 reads CASSVFGANEQFF. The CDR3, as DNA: TGTGCCAGCAGCGTGTTCGGAGCCAATGAGCAGTTCTTC.

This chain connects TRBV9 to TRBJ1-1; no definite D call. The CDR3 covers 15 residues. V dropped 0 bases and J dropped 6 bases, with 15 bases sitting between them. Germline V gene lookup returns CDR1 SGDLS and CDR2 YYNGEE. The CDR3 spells CASSVDGFEGAEAFF. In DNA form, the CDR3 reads TGTGCCAGCAGCGTAGATGGATTCGAAGGCGCTGAAGCTTTCTTT.

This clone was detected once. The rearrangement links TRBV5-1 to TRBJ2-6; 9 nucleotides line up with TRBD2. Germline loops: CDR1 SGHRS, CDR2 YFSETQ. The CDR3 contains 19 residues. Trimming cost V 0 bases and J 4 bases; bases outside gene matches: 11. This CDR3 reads CASSLAVTSGAAGANVLTF. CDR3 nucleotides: TGCGCCAGCAGCTTGGCCGTGACTAGCGGCGCTGCGGGGGCCAACGTCCTGACTTTC.

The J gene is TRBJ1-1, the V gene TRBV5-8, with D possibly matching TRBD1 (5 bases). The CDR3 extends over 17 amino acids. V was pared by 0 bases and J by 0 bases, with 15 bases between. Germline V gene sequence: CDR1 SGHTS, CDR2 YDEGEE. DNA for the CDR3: TGTGCCAGCAGCTTGGCGGTAACAGGCGGCATGAACACTGAAGCTTTCTTT. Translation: CASSLAVTGGMNTEAFF.

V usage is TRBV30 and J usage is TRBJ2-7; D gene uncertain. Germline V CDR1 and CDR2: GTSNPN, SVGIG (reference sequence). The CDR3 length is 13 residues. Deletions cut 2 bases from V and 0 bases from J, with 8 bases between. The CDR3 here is CAWSRADSYEQYF. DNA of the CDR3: TGTGCCTGGAGTAGGGCGGACTCCTACGAGCAGTACTTC.

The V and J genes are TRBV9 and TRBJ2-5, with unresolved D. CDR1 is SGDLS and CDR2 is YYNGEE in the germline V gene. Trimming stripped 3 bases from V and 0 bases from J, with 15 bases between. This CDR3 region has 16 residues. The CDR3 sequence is CASSEAEGWYQETQYF. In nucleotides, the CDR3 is TGTGCCAGCAGCGAAGCCGAAGGGTGGTACCAAGAGACCCAGTACTTC.

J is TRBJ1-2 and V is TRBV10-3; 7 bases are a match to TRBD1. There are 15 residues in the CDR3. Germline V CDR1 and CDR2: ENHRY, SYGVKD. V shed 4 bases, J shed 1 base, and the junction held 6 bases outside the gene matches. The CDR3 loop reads CAISGGGQLNYGYTF. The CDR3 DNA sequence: TGTGCCATCAGTGGAGGGGGACAGCTTAACTATGGCTACACCTTC.

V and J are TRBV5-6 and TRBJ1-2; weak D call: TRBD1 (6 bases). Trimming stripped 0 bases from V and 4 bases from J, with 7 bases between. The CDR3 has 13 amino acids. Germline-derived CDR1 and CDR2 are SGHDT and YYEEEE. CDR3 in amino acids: CASSLEGVYGYTF. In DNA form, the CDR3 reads TGTGCCAGCAGCTTGGAGGGGGTCTATGGCTACACCTTC.

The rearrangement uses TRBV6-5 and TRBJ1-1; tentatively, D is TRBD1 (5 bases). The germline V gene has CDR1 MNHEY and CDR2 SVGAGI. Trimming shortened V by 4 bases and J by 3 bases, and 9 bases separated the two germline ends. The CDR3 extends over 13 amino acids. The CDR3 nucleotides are TGTGCCAGCAGTTCGGCAGGGTACACTGAAGCTTTCTTT. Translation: CASSSAGYTEAFF.

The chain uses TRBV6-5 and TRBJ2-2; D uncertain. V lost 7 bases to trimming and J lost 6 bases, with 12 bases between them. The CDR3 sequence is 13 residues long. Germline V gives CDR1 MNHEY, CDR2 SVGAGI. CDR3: CASTLRAPGELFF. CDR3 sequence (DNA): TGTGCCAGCACCCTCCGGGCACCCGGGGAGCTGTTTTTT.

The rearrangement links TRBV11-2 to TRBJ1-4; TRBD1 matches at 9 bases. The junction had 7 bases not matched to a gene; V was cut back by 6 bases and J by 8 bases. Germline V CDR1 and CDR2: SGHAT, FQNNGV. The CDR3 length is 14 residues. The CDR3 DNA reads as TGTGCCAGCAGACAGACAGGGGGTGAGGAAAAACTGTTTTTT. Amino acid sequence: CASRQTGGEEKLFF.

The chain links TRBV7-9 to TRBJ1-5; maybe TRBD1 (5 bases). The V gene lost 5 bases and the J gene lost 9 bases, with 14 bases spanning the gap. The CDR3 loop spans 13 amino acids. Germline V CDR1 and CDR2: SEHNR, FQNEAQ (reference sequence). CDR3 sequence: CASSPSGRTPQHF. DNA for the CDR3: TGTGCCAGCAGCCCCTCGGGACGGACGCCCCAGCATTTT.